This TCR beta chain appears in the sequencing data of a study of regulatory T cells in long-lasting Graves disease. Study-level results: The researchers studied only peripheral blood, not thyroid tissue.

The CDR3 contains 14 residues. Germline CDR1 and CDR2: DFQATT and SNEGSKA (reference sequence). V gave up 7 bases and J gave up 1 base, with 15 bases separating them. This clonotype was found many times. What it recognizes is unknown. Construction of TCR beta libraries relied on iRepertoire HTBI primers and on Arm-PCR targeting CDR3 regions. TCRdb recomputed calls from the multiplex PCR reads with MiXCR, one row per CDR3 protein. The sample records hundreds of thousands of distinct CDR3 sequences, roughly 15% being singletons. Sample time point: newly diagnosed GD, antithyroid drugs for less than 3 months. RNA extracted from PBMCs served as the sequencing template. In this cohort, patients came from an endocrinology department located in Xi'an, China. The sample was also linked to a second study, of T cells in Graves' hyperthyroidism and ophthalmopathy.

The receptor's source is a woman in her twenties or thirties with Graves disease. Sequenced material: peripheral blood mononuclear cells (PBMCs), taken at new diagnosis, from a patient treated with antithyroid drugs. The J gene is TRBJ2-3, the V gene TRBV20-1; possibly TRBD2 for D (6 bases). The DNA of the CDR3 is TGCAGTGTTCAGGTGGGAGGAGGCACAGATACGCAGTATTTT. The encoded protein is CSVQVGGGTDTQYF.